This record concerns one T cell receptor (beta chain) sequence. V was clipped by 0 bases and J by 5 bases; unmatched bases: 7. This CDR3 is built from 16 residues. The germline V gene encodes CDR1 SGDLS and CDR2 YYNGEE. Only in-frame clones appear in the TCRdb table, and some are missing; sequencing was by immunoSEQ multiplex PCR. In the table there are about 350,000 clones, over 90% of which are singletons. The record originates from a study of brain T cells in children with intractable seizures. The time point was: blood from clinic visit 5 months post-surgery; TSC patient then seizure free. The V gene is TRBV9, the J gene TRBJ2-1, with 8 bases that match TRBD1. The TCR was taken from a boy under three years old with tuberous sclerosis and intractable seizures. Material: peripheral blood, obtained roughly 5 months after surgery. CDR3 in DNA: TGTGCCAGCAGCGTAGACCCCGCAGGGGGCAACAATGAGCAGTTCTTC. Residues: CASSVDPAGGNNEQFF.